This TCR beta chain was sequenced in a study of radiation and T cells in renal cell carcinoma. Notes on the study in general: In blood, top tumor clones expanded by 2 weeks, shrinking by 4.

Assay used: immunoSEQ multiplex PCR; TCRdb lists only in-frame clones, some missing. The table records 75,000 to 90,000 clones, roughly nine tenths of them present only once. To note about this clone: No antigen is known for it. Within the sample, other DNA sequences also encode this same CDR3.

The time point here: blood 4 weeks post-SBRT, at nephrectomy. Treatment: 15 Gy SBRT to primary tumor, nephrectomy 4 weeks later. Clear cell pathology was present in this patient's renal cell carcinoma. The length of the CDR3 is 16 residues. From germline, CDR1 is MDHEN and CDR2 SYDVKM. Germline trimming cut 0 bases from V and 4 bases from J; bases unmatched to any gene: 6. The clonotype comes from a woman aged 65 to 85 with renal cell carcinoma. This specimen was blood, taken from a patient whose treatment included radiotherapy and nephrectomy. V and J are TRBV28 and TRBJ1-5; TRBD1 agrees at 7 bases. The CDR3 DNA sequence: TGTGCCAGCAGTTTATGGGGGCAGGGGGGTAATCAGCCCCAGCATTTT. Encoded protein: CASSLWGQGGNQPQHF.